The 15 T cell receptor beta chains below come from one sample, sequenced in a study of T cells after yellow fever vaccination. Each CDR3 protein is one row after TCRdb ran MiXCR on the 5' RACE reads. The sample consists of 300,000 or so distinct CDR3 sequences, over 10% of them appearing once. Sequencing used CD4+ T cells sorted from PBMCs, obtained 45 days after the yellow fever booster vaccination. These receptors were obtained from a man aged 25-45 years who received the YFV17D yellow fever vaccine.

This clonotype was detected a few times. The V gene is TRBV15, the J gene TRBJ2-1; D is undetermined. Trimming took off 1 base at V and 8 bases at J, with 18 bases between the two ends. This CDR3 contains 16 residues. CDR1 and CDR2 from the germline V gene are LNHNV and YYDKDF (reference sequence). CDR3 bases: TGTGCCACCAGCAGAGCGGGTCGGCGAACTGGGGATGAGCAGTTCTTC. It specifies CATSRAGRRTGDEQFF.

This clonotype appeared a few times. This chain joins TRBV6-1 and TRBJ1-6, with TRBD1 as a possible D gene (5 bases). V shed 6 bases and J shed 7 bases, with 13 bases lying between them. Germline V gene sequence: CDR1 MNHNS, CDR2 SASEGT. This CDR3 is built from 14 residues. This CDR3 is CASSLGDLNSPLHF. The CDR3 DNA reads as TGTGCCAGCAGCCTGGGGGACCTGAATTCACCCCTCCACTTT.

The genes are TRBV5-5 and TRBJ2-1; either TRBD1 or TRBD2 may supply D (6 bases each). The V end was cut by 2 bases, the J end by 3 bases, with 12 bases between. The CDR3 length is 15 residues. Germline V CDR1 and CDR2: SGHKS, YYEKEE (reference sequence). The chain's CDR3 is CASSFRGPNYNEQFF. In DNA, the CDR3 is TGTGCCAGCAGCTTTCGGGGGCCCAACTACAATGAGCAGTTCTTC.

CDR3: CASSPGGVRSEQYF. The CDR3 coding sequence is TGTGCCAGCAGTCCAGGGGGCGTGCGGAGCGAGCAGTACTTC. The chain employs TRBV7-9 and TRBJ2-7; 8 bases line up with TRBD1. CDR3 length: 14 amino acids. The V gene end was trimmed by 6 bases and the J gene end by 6 bases; junction bases not matched to a gene: 10. Per germline, CDR1 SEHNR and CDR2 FQNEAQ (reference sequence). The whole variable domain, remainder taken from reference TRBV7-9 and TRBJ2-7, is DTGVSQNPRHKITKRGQNVTFRCDPISEHNRLYWYRQTLGQGPEFLTYFQNEAQLEKSRLLSDRFSAERPKGSFSTLEIQRTEQGDSAMYLCASSPGGVRSEQYFGPGTRLTVT.

This clonotype was picked up a small number of times. The V gene is TRBV20-1, the J gene TRBJ2-3; D tentatively reads TRBD1 or TRBD2 (7 bases each). The CDR3 totals 15 residues. Germline lookup yields CDR1 DFQATT and CDR2 SNEGSKA (reference sequence). Trimming pared 6 bases from V and 3 bases from J, leaving 19 bases between. The CDR3, as DNA: TGCAGTGCCCGAGGTCCCCAGGGGGGGACAGATACGCAGTATTTT. This encodes CSARGPQGGTDTQYF.

J is TRBJ2-3 and V is TRBV29-1, with D hard to call. V lost 2 bases and J 1 base, leaving 1 base between the germline ends. Per the germline V gene, CDR1 is SQVTM and CDR2 is ANQGSEA. This CDR3 is 11 amino acids long. The CDR3 sequence is CSVERTDTQYF. Written as DNA, the CDR3 is TGCAGCGTTGAACGCACAGATACGCAGTATTTT.

The sample holds a few counts of this clonotype. The DNA of the CDR3 is TGCAGTGCCCCCACGGACAGCAATCAGCCCCAGCATTTT. Its translation is CSAPTDSNQPQHF. The chain links TRBV20-1 to TRBJ1-5; D gene unclear. The V end was cut by 6 bases, the J end by 1 base, with 10 bases between. Germline V gene lookup returns CDR1 DFQATT and CDR2 SNEGSKA (reference sequence). This CDR3 has 13 residues.

The V call is TRBV29-1, the J call TRBJ2-3, with D perhaps assigned TRBD1 or TRBD2 (5 bases each). Germline lookup yields CDR1 SQVTM and CDR2 ANQGSEA. CDR3 size: 15 residues. Trimming took off 5 bases at V and 6 bases at J, with 21 bases between the two ends. The CDR3 DNA is TGCAGCGTTTTGAGAAGGGGAGCTTTTCCGGATACGCAGTATTTT. Its protein is CSVLRRGAFPDTQYF.

V gene TRBV4-3 combines with J gene TRBJ2-7, with D uncertain. V was shortened by 1 base and J by 5 bases, with 12 bases between the two germline ends. Per the germline V gene, CDR1 is LGHNA and CDR2 is YSLEER. The CDR3 has 14 residues. CDR3 in DNA: TGCGCCAGCAGCCAAGTTGGAGCTTCCCACGAGCAGTACTTC. It translates to CASSQVGASHEQYF.

The chain links TRBV20-1 to TRBJ1-2, with D possibly TRBD1 on 6 matching bases. Deletions cut 0 bases from V and 2 bases from J, with 13 bases between. This CDR3 comprises 15 residues. Per the germline V gene, CDR1 is DFQATT and CDR2 is SNEGSKA (reference sequence). For the CDR3, the DNA is TGCAGTGCTAGAGAGGGGGGCCGGGGCAACTATGGCTACACCTTC. This codes for CSAREGGRGNYGYTF.

The genes are TRBV5-1 and TRBJ1-1; TRBD1 agrees at 7 bases. Germline V gene data show CDR1 as SGHRS and CDR2 as YFSETQ. V lost 6 bases to trimming and J lost 2 bases; unmatched junction nucleotides: 7. CDR3 length: 14 residues. The CDR3 is CASTSTGDNTEAFF. The CDR3 nucleotides read TGCGCCAGCACCTCCACAGGGGATAACACTGAAGCTTTCTTT.

In its sample, this clonotype was seen a few times. The chain is built from TRBV20-1 and TRBJ2-3; 8 positions agree with TRBD1. J lost 5 bases, V lost 6 bases, and 10 bases had no gene match. This CDR3 has 14 residues. Germline V gene sequence: CDR1 DFQATT, CDR2 SNEGSKA (reference sequence). CDR3 DNA sequence: TGCAGTGCCAGGGGGCTAGTGGGTGGAGATACGCAGTATTTT. This translates into CSARGLVGGDTQYF.

This sequence joins TRBV7-9 and TRBJ1-2; D gene uncertain. The germline V gene encodes CDR1 SEHNR and CDR2 FQNEAQ (reference sequence). With 8 bases removed from V and 0 bases from J, the gap between germline ends came to 10 bases. This CDR3 is built from 13 residues. The CDR3 coding sequence is TGTGCCAGCTCTCAGGAACCTAACTATGGCTACACCTTC. Its protein is CASSQEPNYGYTF.

This chain joins TRBV5-1 and TRBJ2-5, with D possibly matching TRBD1 (6 bases). Per the germline V gene, CDR1 is SGHRS and CDR2 is YFSETQ. V lost 4 bases and J 1 base, leaving 14 bases between the germline ends. CDR3 length: 15 residues. The CDR3 loop reads CASSASTTGQETQYF. CDR3 nucleotide sequence: TGCGCCAGCAGCGCATCTACGACAGGCCAAGAGACCCAGTACTTC.

In its sample, this clonotype was seen many times. This rearrangement joins TRBV7-3 to TRBJ2-3; the D is unclear. The CDR3 sequence is 13 residues long. Per the germline V gene, CDR1 is SGHTA and CDR2 is FQGTGA. The V gene lost 3 bases and the J gene lost 4 bases, with 8 bases spanning the gap. The CDR3 nucleotides read TGTGCCAGCAGCTTTACGGGTCCAGATACGCAGTATTTT. Protein sequence: CASSFTGPDTQYF.